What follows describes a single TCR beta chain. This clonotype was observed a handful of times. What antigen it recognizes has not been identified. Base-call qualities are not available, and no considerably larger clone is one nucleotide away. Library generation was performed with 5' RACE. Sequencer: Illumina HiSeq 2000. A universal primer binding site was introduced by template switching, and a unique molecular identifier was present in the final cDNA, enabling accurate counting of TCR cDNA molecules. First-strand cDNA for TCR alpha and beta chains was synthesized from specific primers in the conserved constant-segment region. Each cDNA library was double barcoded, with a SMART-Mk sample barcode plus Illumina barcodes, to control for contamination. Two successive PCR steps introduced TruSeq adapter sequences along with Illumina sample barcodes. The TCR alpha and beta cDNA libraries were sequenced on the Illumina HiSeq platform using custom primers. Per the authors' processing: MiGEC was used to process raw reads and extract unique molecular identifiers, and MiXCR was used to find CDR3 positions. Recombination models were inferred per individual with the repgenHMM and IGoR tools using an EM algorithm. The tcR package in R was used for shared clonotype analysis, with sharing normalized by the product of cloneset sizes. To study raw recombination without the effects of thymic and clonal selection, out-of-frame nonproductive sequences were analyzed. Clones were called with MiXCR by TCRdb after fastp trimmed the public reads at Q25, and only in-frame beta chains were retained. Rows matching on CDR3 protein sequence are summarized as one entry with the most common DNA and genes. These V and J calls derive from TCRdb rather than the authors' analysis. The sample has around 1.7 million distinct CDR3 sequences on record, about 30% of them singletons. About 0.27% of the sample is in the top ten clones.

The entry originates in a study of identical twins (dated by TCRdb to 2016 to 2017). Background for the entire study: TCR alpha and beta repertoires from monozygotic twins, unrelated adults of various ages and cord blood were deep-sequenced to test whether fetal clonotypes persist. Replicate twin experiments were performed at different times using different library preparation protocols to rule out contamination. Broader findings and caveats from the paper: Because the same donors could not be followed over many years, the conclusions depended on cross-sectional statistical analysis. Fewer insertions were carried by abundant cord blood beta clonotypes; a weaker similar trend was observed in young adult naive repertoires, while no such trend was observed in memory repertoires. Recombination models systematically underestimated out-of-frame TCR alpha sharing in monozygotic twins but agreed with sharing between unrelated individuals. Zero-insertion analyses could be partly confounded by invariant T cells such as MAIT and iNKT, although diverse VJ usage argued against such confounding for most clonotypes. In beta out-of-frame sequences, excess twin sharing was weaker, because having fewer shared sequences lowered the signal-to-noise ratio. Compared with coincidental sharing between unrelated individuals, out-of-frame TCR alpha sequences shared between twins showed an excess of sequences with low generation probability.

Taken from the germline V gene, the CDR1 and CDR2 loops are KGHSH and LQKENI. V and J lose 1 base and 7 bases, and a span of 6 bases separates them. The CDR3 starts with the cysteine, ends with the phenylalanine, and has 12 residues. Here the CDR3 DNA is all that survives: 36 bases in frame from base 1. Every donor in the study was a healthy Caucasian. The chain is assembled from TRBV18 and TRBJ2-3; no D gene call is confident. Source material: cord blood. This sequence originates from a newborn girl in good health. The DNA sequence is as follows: TGTGCCAGCTCACCACGGGGTTATACGCAGTATTTT. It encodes CASSPRGYTQYF.